A single sample gave rise to the 27 T cell receptor beta chains below, sequenced in a study of CD39 and CD103 CD8 tumor-infiltrating T cells. The method was immunoSEQ multiplex PCR; TCRdb's version includes in-frame clones alone and lacks a portion of them. The table shows about 17,000 clones, with around nine tenths occurring only once. The sequencing sample was made of CD8+ T cells sorted from blood. Specified subset: total memory CD8 T cells (CD45RA-CCR7+/-) from blood or uninvolved lymph node. These TCRs come from a human donor with head and neck squamous cell carcinoma.

This clone appeared a single time. The chain combines TRBV5-1 with TRBJ2-5; 8 bases are shared with TRBD2. Trimming took 0 bases from V and 4 from J; bases not matched to a gene: 8. This CDR3 has 16 amino acids. From germline, CDR1 is SGHRS and CDR2 YFSETQ. CDR3 sequence: CASSLDRRGGRETQYF. CDR3 sequence (DNA): TGCGCCAGCAGCTTGGACAGACGGGGGGGCCGAGAGACCCAGTACTTC.

The rearrangement uses TRBV11-3 and TRBJ1-1; 8 positions agree with TRBD1. Germline-derived CDR1 and CDR2 are SGHNT and YENEEA. The CDR3 sequence is 13 residues long. The trim removed 3 bases at V and 4 bases at J, leaving 1 base unmatched. CDR3 DNA: TGTGCCAGCAGCTTTACAGGGGGCACTGAAGCTTTCTTT. Translation: CASSFTGGTEAFF.

This clone has a handful of counts. The DNA of the CDR3 is TGTGCCAGTAGCCTAGGACTTGGTTCACCCCTCCACTTT. Translating it yields CASSLGLGSPLHF. V usage is TRBV19 and J usage is TRBJ1-6, with unresolved D. CDR3 length equals 13 residues. From germline, CDR1 is LNHDA and CDR2 SQIVND (reference sequence). V dropped 6 bases and J dropped 9 bases, with 12 bases sitting between them.

This chain joins TRBV9 and TRBJ1-4; 7 bases are shared with TRBD1. Germline CDR1 SGDLS, CDR2 YYNGEE. The CDR3 consists of 19 residues. After removal of 0 bases from V and 4 bases from J, the junction contained 15 bases not matched to a gene. The CDR3 DNA reads as TGTGCCAGCAGCGTAGGGCGGTTGGGGACAGACGAATTTAATGAAAAACTGTTTTTT. This codes for CASSVGRLGTDEFNEKLFF.

In DNA, the CDR3 is TGTGCCAGCAGCTGGGGCTCCTACGAGCAGTACTTC. Translating it yields CASSWGSYEQYF. This chain uses TRBV7-9 with TRBJ2-7; D gene ambiguous. Germline lookup yields CDR1 SEHNR and CDR2 FQNEAQ (reference sequence). The CDR3 totals 12 residues. Trimming took 4 bases from V and 0 from J, leaving 4 bases between them.

V is TRBV6-6 and J is TRBJ2-1; 11 bases fit TRBD2. Trimming at V came to 7 bases and at J to 5 bases, leaving 10 bases not matched to a gene. The CDR3 totals 16 residues. Germline loops: CDR1 MNHNY, CDR2 SVGAGI (reference sequence). CDR3 amino acids: CASILGMTSGNNEQFF. The CDR3 region has the DNA TGTGCCAGCATCCTGGGGATGACTAGCGGGAACAATGAGCAGTTCTTC.

The chain has TRBV4-1 and TRBJ2-7; D is perhaps TRBD1 (6 bases). Trimming removed 0 bases from V and 5 bases from J, with 17 bases in between. This CDR3 has 16 residues. The V gene's germline CDR1 is MGHRA and CDR2 YSYEKL. CDR3 DNA sequence: TGCGCCAGCAGCCAAGAGTTCGGGACATATCAGGACGAGCAGTACTTC. It codes for CASSQEFGTYQDEQYF.

The chain uses TRBV12-2 and TRBJ2-5; TRBD2 is taken as the D call from the table, unchecked against the DNA. TRBV12-2 counts as a pseudogene. The CDR3 sequence is 15 residues long. Written as DNA, the CDR3 is TGTGCAAGTCGCTTAATCCGGGGGGTGAGGGAGACCCAGTACTTC. Translated: CASRLIRGVRETQYF.

The rearrangement links TRBV27 to TRBJ2-1; 10 nucleotides align to TRBD2. Germline V gene sequence: CDR1 MNHEY, CDR2 SMNVEV (reference sequence). After removal of 9 bases from V and 3 bases from J, the junction contained 2 bases not matched to a gene. The CDR3 runs 13 residues. The CDR3 region has the DNA TGTGCCAGTAGACTAGCGGGCTACAATGAGCAGTTCTTC. It encodes CASRLAGYNEQFF.

Of note for this clone: The sample holds other DNA sequences that translate to the same CDR3. This chain links TRBV6-4 with TRBJ2-3; 9 bases match TRBD1. Germline values: CDR1 MRHNA, CDR2 SNTAGT. CDR3 length: 15 residues. V was clipped by 0 bases and J by 6 bases; unmatched bases: 4. The CDR3 here is CASSDSTGGADTQYF. CDR3 sequence (DNA): TGTGCCAGCAGTGACTCTACAGGGGGCGCGGATACGCAGTATTTT.

The CDR3 nucleotides are TGTGCCAGCAATCCCGGGACAGGGGGCGGAAATGAGCAGTTCTTC. Translation: CASNPGTGGGNEQFF. This chain links TRBV27 with TRBJ2-1; 12 bases are shared with TRBD1. The V segment lost 7 bases and the J segment 7 bases; nucleotides outside the gene matches: 8. CDR3 size: 15 residues. Germline CDR1 is MNHEY and CDR2 is SMNVEV (reference sequence).

The rearrangement uses TRBV9 and TRBJ2-1; tentatively, D is TRBD1 or TRBD2 (6 bases each). Germline CDR1 is SGDLS and CDR2 is YYNGEE. The V and J ends lost 2 bases and 0 bases respectively, with 9 bases between them. The CDR3 spans 15 residues. Written as DNA, the CDR3 is TGTGCCAGCAGCGTCGGGGGCGGCTCCTACAATGAGCAGTTCTTC. The encoded protein is CASSVGGGSYNEQFF.

The V gene is TRBV19, the J gene TRBJ2-1, with a tentative D call TRBD2 (6 bases). The CDR3 has 14 residues. CDR1 and CDR2 from the germline V gene are LNHDA and SQIVND (reference sequence). The ends were cut back, 6 bases at V and 5 bases at J, with 14 bases in the middle. CDR3 nucleotide sequence: TGTGCCAGTAGCAGGGCGGGGAACCACAATGAGCAGTTCTTC. This codes for CASSRAGNHNEQFF.

V and J are TRBV19 and TRBJ1-1, with D possibly TRBD1 on 5 matching bases. The CDR3 contains 17 residues. Germline V gives CDR1 LNHDA, CDR2 SQIVND (reference sequence). Trimming pared 0 bases from V and 6 bases from J, leaving 20 bases between. The CDR3 sequence is CASSIDYRRRGYAEAFF. Written as DNA, the CDR3 is TGTGCCAGTAGTATAGATTATCGGAGGCGGGGGTACGCTGAAGCTTTCTTT.

The J gene is TRBJ1-1, the V gene TRBV7-8, with D maybe TRBD1 (6 bases). This CDR3 is built from 18 residues. Germline V gene sequence: CDR1 SGHVS, CDR2 FQNEAQ. Between the trimmed V and J ends, which lost 1 base and 0 bases, there was a span of 18 bases. The CDR3 sequence is CASSLEGVSIYMNTEAFF. CDR3 nucleotide sequence: TGTGCCAGCAGCTTAGAGGGGGTTTCCATTTACATGAACACTGAAGCTTTCTTT.

The V gene is TRBV4-2, the J gene TRBJ2-7, with a possible D match to TRBD1 (5 bases). In germline, CDR1 is LGHNA, CDR2 YNFKEQ. CDR3 length equals 14 residues. V was pared by 1 base and J by 5 bases, with 12 bases between. The CDR3: CASSQVEQANEQYF. The CDR3 coding sequence is TGTGCCAGCAGCCAAGTGGAACAGGCTAACGAGCAGTACTTC.

The chain has TRBV28 and TRBJ1-2; D is undetermined. This CDR3 is built from 14 residues. From germline, CDR1 is MDHEN and CDR2 SYDVKM. The V end lost 10 bases, the J end lost 5 bases, and 20 bases lay between the germline ends. CDR3 sequence reads: CATELFTREYGYTF. DNA for the CDR3: TGTGCCACCGAATTGTTCACTCGGGAGTATGGCTACACCTTC.

This chain uses TRBV4-1 with TRBJ2-1; 15 nucleotides align to TRBD2. The V gene end was trimmed by 1 base and the J gene end by 7 bases; junction bases not matched to a gene: 2. Germline V lookup: CDR1 MGHRA, CDR2 YSYEKL. The CDR3 runs to 16 residues. DNA of the CDR3: TGCGCCAGCAGCCAAGGGACTAGCGGGGGGGCAAATGAGCAGTTCTTC. This sequence encodes CASSQGTSGGANEQFF.

The chain is built from TRBV27 and TRBJ2-1, with 7 bases matching TRBD1. Germline loops: CDR1 MNHEY, CDR2 SMNVEV (reference sequence). V lost 9 bases, J lost 2 bases, and 10 bases stayed unmatched. The CDR3 is 15 residues long. The DNA for the CDR3 is TGTGCCAGTTCTGACAGGGATGAGGCCTACAATGAGCAGTTCTTC. Protein sequence: CASSDRDEAYNEQFF.

This sequence joins TRBV2 and TRBJ1-3; D gene ambiguous. Trimming removed 7 bases from V and 2 bases from J, with 12 bases in between. This CDR3 spans 14 amino acids. CDR1 and CDR2 (germline): SNHLY, FYNNEI. The CDR3 loop is CASIDIATGNTIYF. CDR3 bases: TGTGCCAGCATAGACATTGCGACTGGAAACACCATATATTTT.

The chain joins TRBV23-1 to TRBJ1-4; 7 bases are a match to TRBD1. TRBV23-1 is noted as an ORF with a role that remains uncertain. The V segment lost 6 bases and the J segment 10 bases; nucleotides outside the gene matches: 8. This CDR3 has 13 amino acids. The CDR3, as DNA: TGCGCCAGCAGCCACTCCCGGGACAGAAAACTGTTTTTT. As protein: CASSHSRDRKLFF.

J is TRBJ1-1 and V is TRBV6-5; TRBD1 matches 7 bases. J lost 0 bases, V lost 5 bases, and 3 bases had no gene match. The CDR3 sequence is 14 residues long. Per germline, CDR1 MNHEY and CDR2 SVGAGI. The CDR3 sequence: CASSEGQVNTEAFF. The DNA for the CDR3 is TGTGCCAGCAGTGAAGGACAGGTGAACACTGAAGCTTTCTTT.

V is TRBV27 and J is TRBJ2-3, with D unclear. V gave up 5 bases and J gave up 1 base, with 7 bases separating them. The CDR3 runs to 13 residues. Germline CDR1 MNHEY, CDR2 SMNVEV (reference sequence). CDR3 sequence (DNA): TGTGCCAGCAGTCTCGGTCGCACAGATACGCAGTATTTT. Its translation is CASSLGRTDTQYF.

This clone was picked up one time. V is TRBV6-5 and J is TRBJ1-2; 8 bases fit TRBD1. The V gene's germline CDR1 is MNHEY and CDR2 SVGAGI. The CDR3 covers 14 residues. With V trimmed by 6 bases and J by 4 bases, 7 bases remained unmatched. The CDR3 region has the DNA TGTGCCAGCAGCCTCGACAGGGGAGGCTATGGCTACACCTTC. It is translated as CASSLDRGGYGYTF.

The V call is TRBV30, the J call TRBJ2-3; 10 bases are shared with TRBD2. Germline values: CDR1 GTSNPN, CDR2 SVGIG (reference sequence). The V gene end was trimmed by 0 bases and the J gene end by 1 base; junction bases not matched to a gene: 7. The CDR3 is 17 amino acids. CDR3 residues: CAWSVQAGGPGTDTQYF. For the CDR3, the DNA is TGTGCCTGGAGTGTACAAGCGGGGGGGCCCGGCACAGATACGCAGTATTTT.

This chain connects TRBV28 to TRBJ2-7, with TRBD1 matching 7 bases. Unmatched junction bases numbered 7, after V lost 6 bases and J lost 5 bases. The V gene's germline CDR1 is MDHEN and CDR2 SYDVKM. The CDR3 is 13 residues long. The CDR3 DNA reads as TGTGCCAGCAGCGTGACAGGGCCCCACGAGCAGTACTTC. This codes for CASSVTGPHEQYF.

The chain recombines TRBV30 with TRBJ2-1, with D perhaps TRBD2 (7 bases). The V end was cut by 3 bases, the J end by 8 bases, with 17 bases between. The CDR3 is 14 amino acids. Germline CDR1 and CDR2: GTSNPN and SVGIG (reference sequence). The CDR3 coding sequence is TGTGCCTGGAGGGAAAGGGGGGGCCGCGATGAGCAGTTCTTC. Protein: CAWRERGGRDEQFF.